These 13 T cell receptor beta chains came from one sample sequenced in a study of T-cell reconstitution after alpha-beta-depleted transplantation in children. TCRbeta library preparation incorporated unique molecular identifiers. TCRdb re-derived calls from the PCR reads in MiXCR, one entry per CDR3 protein. This table has around 500,000 distinct CDR3 sequences, more than 20% appearing once. Material: PBMCs, mostly from graft donor cells, obtained 360 days after TCRalphabeta/CD19-depleted stem cell transplant. These receptors all come from a boy in the first two years of life who had a stem cell transplant for acute myeloid leukemia, so the T cells may come from the graft donor.

This clonotype has a handful of counts. The chain combines TRBV20-1 with TRBJ2-1; TRBD2 matches at 7 bases. The ends lost 4 bases at V and 3 bases at J; junction bases unmatched: 6. Germline V lookup: CDR1 DFQATT, CDR2 SNEGSKA (reference sequence). The CDR3 extends over 14 amino acids. CDR3 region: CSAKGGGRYNEQFF. Written as DNA, the CDR3 is TGCAGTGCTAAGGGCGGGGGTCGCTACAATGAGCAGTTCTTC.

This clonotype was recorded at least ten times. The chain is built from TRBV25-1 and TRBJ1-1; 9 bases align to TRBD1. Germline CDR1 reads MGHDK; CDR2 reads SYGVNS. This CDR3 spans 15 amino acids. Germline trimming cut 4 bases from V and 4 bases from J; bases unmatched to any gene: 7. This CDR3 is CASSVTQDRGTEAFF. DNA of the CDR3: TGTGCCAGCAGTGTTACCCAGGACAGGGGCACTGAAGCTTTCTTT.

The chain couples TRBV20-1 to TRBJ2-3; a possible D gene is TRBD1 (5 bases). CDR1 and CDR2 (germline): DFQATT, SNEGSKA (reference sequence). V was pared by 3 bases and J by 6 bases, with 10 bases between. This CDR3 is 12 amino acids long. CDR3 nucleotides: TGCAGTGCTAGTCCAGGGTCGGATACGCAGTATTTT. Translating gives CSASPGSDTQYF.

This clonotype was detected ten times or more. The chain carries TRBV12-3 or TRBV12-4 and TRBJ2-2; D may be TRBD1 (7 bases). V gave up 6 bases and J gave up 2 bases, with 10 bases separating them. The CDR3 extends over 14 amino acids. The CDR3 DNA is TGTGCCAGCAGCCAGGGGGGTAACACCGGGGAGCTGTTTTTT. Protein product: CASSQGGNTGELFF.

The chain couples TRBV7-9 to TRBJ1-1; D is unclear. This CDR3 spans 13 amino acids. V lost 6 bases and J 9 bases, leaving 17 bases between the germline ends. Germline-derived CDR1 and CDR2 are SEHNR and FQNEAQ (reference sequence). The CDR3 sequence: CASSSKASRKAFF. The CDR3 nucleotides are TGTGCCAGCAGTAGTAAGGCTTCGAGGAAAGCTTTCTTT.

The V call is TRBV6-2 or TRBV6-3, the J call TRBJ2-5; TRBD1 matches at 11 bases. The germline V gene encodes CDR1 MNHEY and CDR2 SVGEGT. The CDR3 runs 17 residues. J lost 2 bases, V lost 2 bases, and 7 bases had no gene match. The CDR3 is CASSYDFRDRGQETQYF. CDR3 sequence (DNA): TGTGCCAGCAGTTACGATTTCCGGGACAGGGGGCAAGAGACCCAGTACTTC.

The V and J genes are TRBV7-9 and TRBJ1-1; D unclear. Germline V gene lookup returns CDR1 SEHNR and CDR2 FQNEAQ (reference sequence). V was trimmed by 6 bases and J by 5 bases, leaving 16 bases between them. The CDR3 is made up of 14 amino acids. CDR3 sequence reads: CASSRSPLGTEAFF. For the CDR3, the DNA is TGTGCCAGCAGTCGTAGTCCCCTGGGAACTGAAGCTTTCTTT.

The gene calls are TRBV20-1 and TRBJ2-4, with a weak D call TRBD1 (6 bases). V gave up 1 base and J gave up 4 bases, with 11 bases separating them. This CDR3 region has 14 residues. Looked up from germline, CDR1 is DFQATT and CDR2 is SNEGSKA (reference sequence). In DNA form, the CDR3 reads TGCAGTGCTAGAGTTTGGGACAAGAAAAACATTCAGTACTTC. Translating gives CSARVWDKKNIQYF.

In its sample, this clonotype was seen many times. The chain combines TRBV3-1 with TRBJ2-2, with TRBD1 matching over 8 bases. There are 17 residues in the CDR3. Germline assignment: CDR1 LGHDT and CDR2 YNNKEL (reference sequence). V gave up 2 bases and J gave up 0 bases; unmatched junction bases: 5. CDR3 residues: CASSQYRGDANTGELFF. The DNA for the CDR3 is TGTGCCAGCAGCCAATACAGGGGGGATGCGAACACCGGGGAGCTGTTTTTT.

This clonotype has a single count. This chain uses TRBV20-1 with TRBJ2-1; 9 nucleotides line up with TRBD2. The CDR3 has 18 residues. CDR1 and CDR2 from the germline V gene are DFQATT and SNEGSKA (reference sequence). Unmatched junction bases numbered 16, after V lost 3 bases and J lost 4 bases. CDR3 DNA sequence: TGCAGTGCTAGCGGTCTAGCGGGGAGTCCCACAACTTACAATGAGCAGTTCTTC. As protein: CSASGLAGSPTTYNEQFF.

This clonotype turned up a few times. The chain employs TRBV4-1 and TRBJ2-7; D unresolved. Per the germline V gene, CDR1 is MGHRA and CDR2 is YSYEKL. Trimming took off 2 bases at V and 5 bases at J, with 7 bases between the two ends. The CDR3 runs to 12 residues. In DNA form, the CDR3 reads TGCGCCAGCAGCCAAAGGCCAAACGAGCAGTACTTC. Amino acids: CASSQRPNEQYF.

There are many counts of this clonotype. The genes are TRBV4-2 and TRBJ2-5; weak D call: TRBD1 (6 bases). Trimming shortened V by 1 base and J by 1 base, and 13 bases separated the two germline ends. The CDR3 runs 16 residues. The germline CDR1 and CDR2 sequences are LGHNA and YNFKEQ. The CDR3 DNA sequence: TGTGCCAGCAGCCAAGGAAGGGGCAGGGGCCAAGAGACCCAGTACTTC. This translates into CASSQGRGRGQETQYF.

This clonotype was seen only a few times. V gene TRBV4-1 combines with J gene TRBJ2-7; TRBD1 or TRBD2 may be the D gene (5 bases each). V was shortened by 1 base and J by 4 bases, with 11 bases between the two germline ends. This CDR3 is built from 14 residues. In germline, CDR1 is MGHRA, CDR2 YSYEKL. Here the CDR3 reads CASSQVIGEYEQYF. Written as DNA, the CDR3 is TGCGCCAGCAGCCAAGTCATAGGGGAGTACGAGCAGTACTTC.